The clone carrying this T cell receptor (beta chain) appeared a few times. Antigen unknown. Trimming shortened V by 8 bases and J by 1 base, and 11 bases separated the two germline ends. CDR1 is SQVTM, CDR2 ANQGSEA, per germline. The CDR3 covers 12 residues. The sample comes from a study of beta chain features in type 1 diabetes. Study observations and caveats: Overrepresentation of cells with high TCR expression could result from cDNA sequencing.

The authors reverse transcribed all of the isolated RNA, so sequencing captured expressed TCRB transcripts. Libraries were prepared by immunoSEQ multiplex PCR; TCRdb keeps only in-frame clonotypes and omits some of them. The table shows hundreds of thousands of clones, with around 10% occurring only once. Sequenced: naive CD4+ T cells from blood. V is TRBV29-1 and J is TRBJ1-2, with D maybe TRBD1 (5 bases). This TCR came from a woman aged 18-29 years in good health. The CDR3 sequence: CSSSGGNYGYTF. CDR3 DNA: TGCAGCTCGAGCGGGGGTAACTATGGCTACACCTTC.